Listed below are T cell receptor beta chains from one sample, sequenced in a study of blood T cell repertoires in COVID-19. Only in-frame clones appear in the TCRdb table, and some are missing; sequencing was by immunoSEQ multiplex PCR. The data show under 400,000 clones, roughly 86% seen once. The sample consisted of PBMCs or T cells enriched from blood (not recorded which). The source is a man aged 40-55 years in a cohort exposed to, infected with or recovered from COVID-19 (not recorded which). Both conserved end residues are part of each CDR3. D genes are given only for firm matches. Size is omitted from some rows. Given values are once, few, many or a class for expanded clones.

TRBV12-5	NA	NA	TRBJ1-2	TGTGCTAGTGGTCCAGGACAGCCAAATTTTGTCTATGGCTACACCTTC	CASGPGQPNFVYGYTF
TRBV11-2	NA	TRBD2	TRBJ2-5	TGTGCCAGCAGCAGCCTAGCGGGAGCATTGGAGACCCAGTACTTC	CASSSLAGALETQYF
TRBV7-9	NA	NA	TRBJ2-7	TGTGCCAGCCAGCTTGGTAGCGGAGGAGTTTACGAGCAGTACTTC	CASQLGSGGVYEQYF
TRBV9	NA	NA	TRBJ2-1	TGTGCCAGCAGCGTAGTGGCGGGGAGCTCCTACAATGAGCAGTTCTTC	CASSVVAGSSYNEQFF
TRBV11-2	NA	TRBD2	TRBJ2-1	TGTGCCAGCAGCTTAGAAGCGGGAGTCCGCGAGCAGTTCTTC	CASSLEAGVREQFF
TRBV5-1	NA	TRBD2	TRBJ2-1	TGCGCCAGCAGCTCGGGACTAGCGTACCCCTACAATGAGCAGTTCTTC	CASSSGLAYPYNEQFF
TRBV10-2	few	NA	TRBJ1-3	TGCGCCAGCAGTGAACAGGCTCCCGGGAACACCATATATTTT	CASSEQAPGNTIYF
TRBV30	NA	NA	TRBJ1-1	TGTGCCTGGAGTGCGACAGCCCACACTGAAGCTTTCTTT	CAWSATAHTEAFF
TRBV11-2	NA	TRBD2	TRBJ2-5	TGTGCCAGCAGCTTAGGGGGACTAGCGACCCAAGAGACCCAGTACTTC	CASSLGGLATQETQYF
TRBV7-8	NA	NA	TRBJ2-3	TGTGCCAGCAGCTTAGCGGGGGGTGCTAGCACAGATACGCAGTATTTT	CASSLAGGASTDTQYF
TRBV6-2/TRBV6-3	NA	NA	TRBJ2-1	TGTGCCAGCAGTCCCCCGGGAGTGGCCTACAATGAGCAGTTCTTC	CASSPPGVAYNEQFF
TRBV4-1	NA	NA	TRBJ1-5	TGCGCCAGCAGCCAAGGACAGGTCCTCGGGGCCCAGCATTTT	CASSQGQVLGAQHF
TRBV14	NA	TRBD2	TRBJ2-7	TGTGCCAGCAGCCAAGGGACTAGCGGGATCCGGACCTACGAGCAGTACTTC	CASSQGTSGIRTYEQYF
TRBV5-4	NA	TRBD1	TRBJ1-2	TGTGCCAGCAGCTTGATGACAGGGGAATATGGCTACACCTTC	CASSLMTGEYGYTF
TRBV3-1/TRBV3-2	NA	TRBD1	TRBJ2-1	TGTGCCAGCAGCCAGTCATGGGGACAGGGGAACTACAATGAGCAGTTCTTC	CASSQSWGQGNYNEQFF
TRBV6-4	NA	NA	TRBJ2-5	TGTGCCAGCAGTGAGTGGACATCCGTGGGAGAGACCCAGTACTTC	CASSEWTSVGETQYF
TRBV5-5	once	TRBD1	TRBJ1-1	TGTGCCAGCAGCCTCGGGACAGGGATAGGGAACACTGAAGCTTTCTTT	CASSLGTGIGNTEAFF
TRBV15	NA	TRBD2	TRBJ2-1	TGTGCCACCAGCGGTACTAGCGGCCGTAACAATGAGCAGTTCTTC	CATSGTSGRNNEQFF
TRBV15	NA	NA	TRBJ2-5	TGTGCCACCGCCGGAGAAGCGCAAGAGACCCAGTACTTC	CATAGEAQETQYF
TRBV19	few	TRBD1	TRBJ1-5	TGTGCCAGTAGTTACAGGGGAGATCAGCCCCAGCATTTT	CASSYRGDQPQHF
TRBV28	NA	NA	TRBJ2-7	TGTGCCAGTAAGTCACCTGGAGGACTTTTCTACGAGCAGTACTTC	CASKSPGGLFYEQYF
TRBV7-9	NA	TRBD1	TRBJ1-3	TGTGCCAGCAGCTCCCGACAGACAGGGGGCTCCGGAAACACCATATATTTT	CASSSRQTGGSGNTIYF
TRBV4-1	NA	TRBD1	TRBJ1-5	TGCGCCAGCAGCCATCCGGGACAGGTTAGTGGCAATCAGCCCCAGCATTTT	CASSHPGQVSGNQPQHF
TRBV14	NA	TRBD2	TRBJ2-1	TGTGCCAGCAGCGTAGGAACCAGCGGGAGGGCCCAAGGTGAGCAGTTCTTC	CASSVGTSGRAQGEQFF
TRBV5-1	once	TRBD1	TRBJ1-2	TGCGCCAGCAGCGTGTCCGGGACAGGGATTGCTGCTAATGGCTACACCTTC	CASSVSGTGIAANGYTF
TRBV2	NA	TRBD1	TRBJ1-6	TGTGCCAGCAGGATTGGGACAGATTATAATTCACCCCTCCACTTT	CASRIGTDYNSPLHF
TRBV20-1	NA	TRBD1	TRBJ2-7	TGCAGTGCTAGTGTTCCGGACAGGGCCTCGGGCTACGAGCAGTACTTC	CSASVPDRASGYEQYF
TRBV30	NA	NA	TRBJ2-7	TGTGCCTGGAGTACAAAACAGGGAGGGTCCTACGAGCAGTACTTC	CAWSTKQGGSYEQYF